This T cell receptor (beta chain) originates from a study of blood T cell repertoires in COVID-19. Sequenced by immunoSEQ multiplex PCR; TCRdb stores in-frame clones only, minus some. This sample has around 40,000 clones, with 92% found just once. The CDR3 sequence is 14 residues long. Germline loops: CDR1 LGHNA, CDR2 YSLEER. Trimming cost V 0 bases and J 7 bases, with 9 bases left between them. The source is a human donor in a cohort sampled during active COVID-19. The V call is TRBV4-3, the J call TRBJ2-2, with D uncertain. Sequenced material: peripheral blood. The CDR3 region has the DNA TGCGCCAGCAGCCAAGACTCCGCGAGCGGGGAGCTGTTTTTT. It yields the protein CASSQDSASGELFF.